This TCR beta chain is drawn from a study of cytomegalovirus exposure and HLA in healthy donors (dated by TCRdb to 2016 to 2017). Background on the whole study: An earlier analysis of several hundred of the donors reported approximately 270 Gb of sequence data and 100 million to 140 million unique TCR beta sequences from 150 million to 200 million T cells. An early release covering some 640 HLA-typed donors comprised approximately 290 gigabases of sequencing data and tens of millions of unique TCR sequences. Among the roughly 400 genotyped donors, approximately 77% belonged to the genetic ancestry cluster associated with self-reported Caucasian donors. The study aimed to test whether cataloging public T cell receptors could reveal signatures of past pathogen exposure. The study profiled the T cell repertoires of 550 to 700 subjects by immunosequencing and related them to cytomegalovirus serostatus. In addition to the first cohort of several hundred subjects, a separate validation cohort of 120 different subjects was used. To predict cytomegalovirus infection status, the study brought together high-throughput TCR immunosequencing, statistical association of individual TCRs with disease status, and machine learning. A later analysis re-examined previously published TCR beta repertoires from 600 to 700 donors and added high-resolution HLA genotyping to investigate patterns of TCR occurrence. The later analysis used no new phenotypic data to find candidate immune exposures, relying instead on TCR beta sequences and their occurrence across donors. In an earlier analysis of 587 of the donors, high-throughput TCR beta sequencing was used to judge whether each TCR beta V gene segment behaved as functional or pseudogenic. Donor age, sex, ethnicity and CMV serostatus were compiled together with the repertoire data. A later genetic analysis took genome-wide SNP genotypes for about 55% of the roughly 670 donors and used that subset as a discovery cohort. All discovery cohort repertoires had been generated on a single sequencing platform. HLA typing included class I and class II loci at four-digit resolution. The number of donors typed differed by locus, with about 629-630 for A, B, C, DRB1 and DQB1, 522 for DQA1, 600 to 610 for DPA1, and some 450 for DPB1. A handful of DR-DQ haplotypes were handled as single units for association and clustering because linkage in the cohort was strong. Across around 400 genotyped donors of the cohort, an average of about 200,000 unique TCR beta nucleotide sequences per donor were sequenced, and 15% to 20% of those sequences were non-productive. The investigation overall reported the following: The classifier was reported to diagnose cytomegalovirus status with high specificity and sensitivity in both the original and validation cohorts. According to the authors, the approach could potentially be generalized to other disease states and immunological phenotypes. In a later analysis, HLA-associated TCR beta chains showed more clonal expansion and lower generation probabilities than non-associated chains that were equally common. Only TCR beta chains were sequenced in this cohort, and the absence of alpha or paired-chain data limited detectable features. A further reported finding was that TCR beta sequences accurately predicted the HLA-A and HLA-B alleles for most subjects in the first cohort. Around 16 rarely observed V segments, including chromosome 9 orphons, were excluded from the earlier analysis of several hundred of the donors because counts were too low. V-gene and J-gene trimming of TCR beta chains was associated with a missense DCLRE1C variant in a later genetic analysis, and the association was replicated in an independent cohort. In vitro tests confirmed that a few of the cytomegalovirus-associated TCR beta chains recognize cytomegalovirus antigens. Strong co-occurrence of HLA alleles, especially DR and DQ, made assigning TCR associations to individual alleles difficult. Sequencing depth was assumed to be roughly uniform across donors in the presence/absence analyses, though that assumption may not hold. A total of fewer than 200 TCR beta chains were listed by the study as associated with cytomegalovirus. The 87-base-pair reads could not distinguish some IMGT-functional V segments, including TRBV6-2 and TRBV6-3, so those segments were excluded. Correlated functional status among segregating V segments might reflect linkage disequilibrium, but an unknown experimental factor could not be ruled out. In a later analysis, several top co-occurrence clusters were reported to appear linked to parvovirus B19, influenza, CMV and Epstein-Barr virus. In a later analysis, the rate of TCR association differed among HLA loci, with DRB1 alleles having the most associated TCRs and HLA-C alleles having the fewest. In an earlier analysis of more than 500 of the donors, most TCR beta V segments appeared in productive rearrangements about 90% or about 30% of the time, broadly matching IMGT annotations. In a later genetic analysis, fewer N-insertions in productive TCRs were reported among donors in an Asian-associated ancestry cluster than the roughly 700-donor mean. The only immune exposure information available for the cohort was CMV serostatus. Across donors, most TCR sequences were observed very rarely, whereas some public TCRs were present in many individuals. In a later analysis, over 15,000 TCR beta sequences were associated with specific HLA alleles at a false discovery rate of 0.05. A cluster of highly shared sequence variants was judged likely to be a technical artifact of the sequencing pipeline. In a later analysis, most CMV-associated TCR beta chains were found to appear HLA-restricted, with HLA associations seemingly driven largely by CMV exposure. Because HLA typing was unavailable for some donors at each locus, only the typed subset was used in association tests.

Receptor libraries were prepared by the immunoSEQ multiplex PCR assay. A mixture of 60 forward primers for TCR Vbeta segments and 13 reverse primers for TCR Jbeta segments was used in the multiplex PCR. The CDR3 region of rearranged TCR beta genes was amplified from genomic DNA with a multiplex PCR assay. On the Illumina HiSeq System, the amplified TCR beta libraries were sequenced as 87-base-pair reads. The source study handled its data this way. A later analysis counted about 80 million unique TCR beta chains across the 500 to 850 repertoires, and some 11 million of these chains were shared by at least two donors. To remove PCR and sequencing errors, raw reads were error-corrected and collapsed into unique sequences using a nearest-neighbor algorithm that merged closely related sequences. Alignment of CDR3 sequences to IMGT reference sequences was used to assign V, D and J gene segments. For a sequence to be retained, at least a six-nucleotide match to both a V gene segment and a J gene segment was required. A rearrangement was called productive if the CDR3 had no stop codons and remained in frame with V and J, and every other rearrangement was called non-productive. Following IMGT convention, CDR3 was defined as the stretch from the second conserved V-encoded cysteine to the conserved J-encoded phenylalanine. The earlier analysis of about 620 of the donors excluded sequences that lacked an unambiguous match to a single V gene segment. In an earlier analysis of 450 to 750 of the donors, a V segment was called functional when productive rearrangements were above 56.7%, and segregating when the standard deviation between donors exceeded 5%. To diagnose cytomegalovirus status from the catalog of TCR beta chain sequences, a statistical classification framework was built. In a later analysis, V and J genes were assigned by comparing TCR nucleotide sequences against IMGT/GENE-DB human TR gene sequences. In a later analysis, CDR3 sequences and most-parsimonious VDJ recombination scenarios were assigned using the TCRdist pipeline. A later analysis defined each TCR beta chain by its CDR3 amino acid sequence plus V-gene family, and excluded reads lacking a unique V-gene family. In a later analysis, around 600 highly shared, low-generation-probability nucleotide sequences were removed to address suspected cross-contamination and a sequencing artifact. For each public chain, a later analysis derived a clonal expansion index from normalized ranks of inferred template counts within each repertoire. In a later analysis, generation probabilities were computed using a VDJ recombination model fitted to out-of-frame rearrangements, and the results were checked against IGoR. In a later analysis, hypergeometric tests were used to score TCR-TCR, TCR-HLA and TCR-CMV co-occurrence, with a repertoire-size bias correction applied to TCR pairs. In a later analysis, false discovery rates were estimated by permuting HLA or CMV assignments 20 times. In a later analysis, co-occurring TCRs were grouped using DBSCAN, with TCRdist sequence similarity added in when clustering inside HLA-allele-positive subsets. Repertoires with fewer than 30,000 or more than 120,000 public chains were left out of co-occurrence clustering, as were about five repertoires with anomalous nucleotide sharing. This immuneACCESS table, as held by TCRdb, lists in-frame sequences with V and J called but not all clones. Of the missing ones, under half trace to an unresolved V gene in checked studies; the others have no known cause. V, J and clone size were drawn from that table, and D and trimming were deduced from the DNA. Here the sample has 100,000 or so clones; roughly 79% occur a single time. The ten largest clones represent 5.6% of the sample.

Comment on this clone: The antigen this receptor binds is unknown. Base qualities are not at hand, and no much larger clone is one base apart.

In total, 666 healthy bone marrow donors made up the cohort. Cohort members were all nominally healthy when sampled, although unrecorded immune exposures were likely present. The donor was CMV seronegative and belonged to the group of approximately 320 seronegative cohort members. Each donor provided a peripheral blood sample, and peripheral blood mononuclear cells were used for TCR beta sequencing. Genomic DNA was extracted from the blood cell samples with the Qiagen DNeasy Blood Extraction Kit. From the cysteine up to the phenylalanine, the CDR3 has a length of 15 residues. The read is trimmed to its CDR3 DNA, 45 bases read in frame from base 1. CDR1 and CDR2, looked up from the germline V gene, are SGDLS and YYNGEE. The junction shows trimming of 5 bases on V and 3 bases on J, and the gene matches do not reach 5 bases of it.

Sequencing used PBMCs. This receptor was taken from a male donor in good health and CMV-seronegative. The sequence joins TRBV9 to TRBJ2-2; the central 9 bases match TRBD2. Here the CDR3 is given as CASSLTSGYTGELFF. The DNA sequence is TGTGCCAGCAGTCTAACTAGCGGGTACACCGGGGAGCTGTTTTTT.